This T cell receptor beta chain appears in the sequencing data of a study of shared clonotypes between healthy human individuals. Profiling relied on immunoSEQ multiplex PCR, and the TCRdb table lists in-frame clones only, not all of them. The sample has more than 2 million clones; under 97% are singletons. CDR1 and CDR2 (germline): GTSNPN, SVGIG (reference sequence). The CDR3 spans 15 residues. Deletions cut 2 bases from V and 4 bases from J, with 15 bases between. The clonotype originates from a young man in good health. Sequencing was performed on naive CD4+ T cells sorted from blood. As to subset: CD45RA+ positively selected. The chain employs TRBV30 and TRBJ1-5, with a tentative D call TRBD1 (5 bases). The CDR3 is CAWSRTGTVNQPQHF. As DNA, the CDR3 is TGTGCCTGGAGTCGAACCGGGACCGTGAATCAGCCCCAGCATTTT.